These 25 T cell receptor beta chains share one sample of origin, sequenced in a study of blood T cells in healthy people across ages. Primed by a sample-barcoded 5' primer and a J-beta primer mix, a second PCR proceeded for 7 to 11 cycles. TCRdb redid the calling of the 5' RACE reads with MiXCR, one entry per CDR3 protein. The sample carries roughly 560,000 distinct CDR3 sequences, under 30% recorded once. These data were likewise used in another study, on T cells of mothers and their children.

Sequenced sample: blood. All receptors derive from a boy between 10 and 17 years old in good health.

CDR3 nucleotides: TGTGCCAGCAGCTTTCGACAGGGAGAAAACACCGGGGAGCTGTTTTTT. Its protein is CASSFRQGENTGELFF. The V and J genes are TRBV9 and TRBJ2-2; 7 bases align to TRBD1. V lost 4 bases and J lost 2; bases outside the gene matches: 8. The CDR3 runs to 16 residues. CDR1 is SGDLS and CDR2 is YYNGEE in the germline V gene.

This clonotype was recorded a few times. CDR3 loop: CASRRQQDYGYTF. The CDR3 region has the DNA TGTGCCAGCAGGCGGCAGCAAGACTATGGCTACACCTTC. The chain couples TRBV6-2 or TRBV6-3 to TRBJ1-2; D is unresolved. The germline gives CDR1 MNHEY, CDR2 SVGEGT. The CDR3 contains 13 residues. V was cut by 6 bases and J by 3 bases, with 11 bases left in between.

This clonotype was seen more than once but under ten times. The chain uses TRBV15 and TRBJ2-2; D is perhaps TRBD2 (6 bases). Germline V gives CDR1 LNHNV, CDR2 YYDKDF (reference sequence). There are 15 residues in the CDR3. Trimming stripped 5 bases from V and 5 bases from J, with 15 bases between. Here the CDR3 reads CATSAQTSLTGELFF. The CDR3 coding sequence is TGTGCCACCAGCGCCCAGACTAGTTTAACCGGGGAGCTGTTTTTT.

The CDR3 is CSASSETDTQYF. In DNA form, the CDR3 reads TGCAGTGCAAGCTCGGAAACAGATACGCAGTATTTT. This chain links TRBV20-1 with TRBJ2-3; no clear D. Between the trimmed V and J ends, which lost 6 bases and 3 bases, there was a span of 10 bases. The CDR3 is made up of 12 amino acids. The germline gives CDR1 DFQATT, CDR2 SNEGSKA (reference sequence).

J is TRBJ2-7 and V is TRBV3-1; a possible D gene is TRBD1 (6 bases). The end of the DNA aligns better with TRBJ2-5, so the J call may be wrong. This CDR3 is 16 amino acids long. Germline V lookup: CDR1 LGHDT, CDR2 YNNKEL (reference sequence). Here the CDR3 reads CASSQSGTPSDETQYF. DNA for the CDR3: TGTGCCAGCAGCCAGTCCGGGACACCCTCCGATGAGACCCAGTACTTC.

This clonotype was detected a few times. Compared with germline, one end of the junction differs, possibly owing to a read error. The chain combines TRBV4-1 with TRBJ2-1; TRBD2 matches 13 bases. The CDR3 runs to 20 residues. Germline V lookup: CDR1 MGHRA, CDR2 YSYEKL. The CDR3, as DNA: TGCGCCAGCAGCCAAGGGGGACTAGCGGGAAAGCGGAGCTCCTACAATGGGCAGTTCTTC. Protein: CASSQGGLAGKRSSYNGQFF.

Concerning this clonotype: The junction departs from the called germline gene at one end, perhaps through a read error. V is TRBV7-6 and J is TRBJ2-1; 13 bases are a match to TRBD2. The CDR3 extends over 16 amino acids. CDR1 is SGHVS and CDR2 is FNYEAQ in the germline V gene. The CDR3 is CASSLRTSGRINGQFF. DNA for the CDR3: TGTGCCAGCAGCTTAAGGACTAGCGGGAGAATCAATGGGCAGTTCTTC.

In this sample, this clonotype turned up many times. The chain uses TRBV28 and TRBJ2-5; 10 positions agree with TRBD2. Per the germline V gene, CDR1 is MDHEN and CDR2 is SYDVKM. This CDR3 has 14 amino acids. V lost 3 bases to trimming and J lost 2 bases; unmatched junction nucleotides: 0. The CDR3 loop is CASSLTSGQETQYF. The CDR3 DNA sequence: TGTGCCAGCAGTTTGACTAGCGGGCAAGAGACCCAGTACTTC.

The chain is built from TRBV28 and TRBJ1-5; maybe TRBD1 (5 bases). This CDR3 has 13 residues. Germline V CDR1 and CDR2: MDHEN, SYDVKM. Trimming took off 10 bases at V and 0 bases at J, with 10 bases between the two ends. The CDR3 protein is CATGGNSNQPQHF. The CDR3 region has the DNA TGTGCCACCGGGGGAAATAGCAATCAGCCCCAGCATTTT.

This rearrangement joins TRBV28 to TRBJ1-2; 12 positions match TRBD1. Germline assignment: CDR1 MDHEN and CDR2 SYDVKM. This CDR3 is 14 amino acids long. The ends lost 4 bases at V and 7 bases at J; junction bases unmatched: 4. The DNA for the CDR3 is TGTGCCAGCAGTTCCCGGGGACAGGGGGCTGGCTACACCTTC. It specifies CASSSRGQGAGYTF.

This clonotype has only a few counts. This chain links TRBV4-3 with TRBJ1-1; D not certain. Germline V lookup: CDR1 LGHNA, CDR2 YSLEER. The V and J ends lost 4 bases and 7 bases respectively, with 19 bases between them. CDR3 length: 15 residues. The CDR3 region has the DNA TGCGCCAGCAGCCTGGGTACACGGTCGGGAGGTGAAGCTTTCTTT. Its protein product is CASSLGTRSGGEAFF.

The chain joins TRBV14 to TRBJ1-2, with D uncertain. V gave up 0 bases and J gave up 4 bases, with 15 bases separating them. CDR3 size: 16 residues. CDR1 and CDR2 (germline): SGHDN, FVKESK. The CDR3 here is CASSQDIFGDSYGYTF. In DNA form, the CDR3 reads TGTGCCAGCAGCCAAGATATCTTTGGGGATTCCTATGGCTACACCTTC.

In regard to this clonotype: The conserved phenylalanine or tryptophan is not found at the CDR3 terminus, so this likely reflects a read error. V usage is TRBV7-3 and J usage is TRBJ1-2, with D maybe TRBD1 (6 bases). Trimming cost V 10 bases and J 7 bases, with 25 bases left between them. Germline CDR1 is SGHTA and CDR2 is FQGTGA. The CDR3 is 15 residues long. DNA of the CDR3: TGTGCCACGGCACTAGGGGCAGGGGATGTGCGTGGCTACACCCTC. As protein: CATALGAGDVRGYTL.

In its sample, this clonotype was seen many times. J is TRBJ2-1 and V is TRBV6-4; the D is unclear. CDR1 and CDR2 from the germline V gene are MRHNA and SNTAGT. V lost 4 bases, J lost 4 bases, and 8 bases lay in between. This CDR3 comprises 13 residues. CDR3: CASSGNGYNEQFF. For the CDR3, the DNA is TGTGCCAGCAGTGGCAACGGATACAATGAGCAGTTCTTC.

The chain uses TRBV15 and TRBJ2-7; D uncertain. This CDR3 contains 15 residues. V was trimmed by 0 bases and J by 2 bases, leaving 11 bases between them. The germline V gene has CDR1 LNHNV and CDR2 YYDKDF (reference sequence). CDR3 nucleotide sequence: TGTGCCACCAGCAGAGATGGCGACATGACCTACGAGCAGTACTTC. It translates to CATSRDGDMTYEQYF. The full variable domain, its missing parts supplied by reference TRBV15 and TRBJ2-7, is DAMVIQNPRYQVTQFGKPVTLSCSQTLNHNVMYWYQQKSSQAPKLLFHYYDKDFNNEADTPDNFQSRRPNTSFCFLDIRSPGLGDTAMYLCATSRDGDMTYEQYFGPGTRLTVT.

As for this clonotype: A read error may account for a junction end that differs from germline. J is TRBJ2-3 and V is TRBV7-2; D might be TRBD1 (5 bases). The germline V gene has CDR1 SGHTA and CDR2 FQGNSA. The CDR3 sequence is 19 residues long. The CDR3 loop is CASSLGLRVRPLEGDTQYF. The CDR3 coding sequence is TGTGCCAGCAGCTTAGGATTACGAGTAAGACCCCTCGAAGGGGATACACAGTATTTT.

There are a few counts of this clonotype. V and J are TRBV29-1 and TRBJ1-4; D remains unclear. Trimming took off 1 base at V and 0 bases at J, with 24 bases between the two ends. The germline V gene has CDR1 SQVTM and CDR2 ANQGSEA. The CDR3 is 20 amino acids. The CDR3 spells CSVEGGRRRIETATNEKLFF. CDR3 nucleotides: TGCAGCGTTGAAGGAGGAAGGCGGCGGATAGAAACTGCAACTAATGAAAAACTGTTTTTT.

This chain's CDR3 is CASSQSGGAYNEQFF. For the CDR3, the DNA is TGTGCCAGCAGTCAGAGCGGGGGGGCCTACAATGAGCAGTTCTTC. The chain carries TRBV6-6 and TRBJ2-1; 10 nucleotides match TRBD2. The CDR3 extends over 15 amino acids. Germline V lookup: CDR1 MNHNY, CDR2 SVGAGI (reference sequence). With 5 bases clipped from V and 2 bases from J, the junction kept 3 bases outside the gene matches.

The V call is TRBV4-1, the J call TRBJ1-2; tentative D call: TRBD1 (6 bases). The V gene's germline CDR1 is MGHRA and CDR2 YSYEKL. The CDR3 sequence is 14 residues long. With 4 bases removed from V and 7 bases from J, the gap between germline ends came to 16 bases. The CDR3 nucleotides are TGCGCCAGCAGCCTTTTGACGGGGGGGGCTGGCTACACCTTC. This codes for CASSLLTGGAGYTF.

This clonotype showed up just a few times. The chain uses TRBV13 and TRBJ2-5; 9 nucleotides line up with TRBD2. The better agreement between TRBJ2-7 and the DNA end casts doubt on the J call. The CDR3 sequence is 14 residues long. Per the germline V gene, CDR1 is PRHDT and CDR2 is FYEKMQ (reference sequence). The CDR3 sequence: CASSLGHSGSEQYF. In nucleotides, the CDR3 is TGTGCCAGCAGCTTAGGGCATAGCGGGAGCGAGCAGTACTTC.

The V call is TRBV6-5, the J call TRBJ1-2, with 9 positions matching TRBD1. After removal of 3 bases from V and 3 bases from J, the junction contained 8 bases not matched to a gene. This CDR3 is 16 amino acids long. The germline CDR1 and CDR2 sequences are MNHEY and SVGAGI. The CDR3 DNA follows: TGTGCCAGCAGTTATTCTCCGGGACAGGGACACTATGGCTACACCTTC. Amino acid sequence: CASSYSPGQGHYGYTF.

This clonotype was counted at least ten times. The genes are TRBV3-1 and TRBJ2-7; 11 nucleotides align to TRBD1. CDR1 and CDR2 (germline): LGHDT, YNNKEL (reference sequence). After removal of 0 bases from V and 5 bases from J, the junction contained 6 bases not matched to a gene. This CDR3 spans 16 amino acids. The CDR3 bases are TGTGCCAGCAGCCAAGAGAGGACAGGGGGCAAGAACGAGCAGTACTTC. This translates into CASSQERTGGKNEQYF.

This clonotype was found a few times. An end of the junction does not agree with germline; a read error may underlie this. J is TRBJ2-5 and V is TRBV12-3 or TRBV12-4, with 7 positions matching TRBD1. This CDR3 has 13 amino acids. Here the CDR3 reads CTSRLTGEETQYF. The CDR3 region has the DNA TGTACCAGCAGACTAACAGGGGAAGAGACCCAGTACTTC.

This chain uses TRBV20-1 with TRBJ2-5, with 7 nucleotides matching TRBD1. The germline V gene has CDR1 DFQATT and CDR2 SNEGSKA (reference sequence). V lost 2 bases to trimming and J lost 5 bases; unmatched junction nucleotides: 5. The CDR3 has 13 residues. The CDR3 reads CSARLTGSETQYF. For the CDR3, the DNA is TGCAGTGCTAGACTGACAGGGTCCGAGACCCAGTACTTC.

J is TRBJ2-5 and V is TRBV7-2; D unresolved. The V end was cut by 1 base, the J end by 5 bases, with 14 bases between. Germline V gene data show CDR1 as SGHTA and CDR2 as FQGNSA. The CDR3 is made up of 15 amino acids. The CDR3 is CASSLVNGVIETQYF. The CDR3 DNA follows: TGTGCCAGCAGCTTAGTAAACGGCGTTATCGAGACCCAGTACTTC.